This T cell receptor (beta chain) was profiled in a study of T cells after somatic rescue of genetic block (dated by TCRdb to 2020 to 2022). Background on the whole study: What the study looked at was long-term robustness, specifically in a T-cell system that came about through somatic rescue of a genetic block in T-cell development.

A remark on this clone: Its target antigen remains unknown. No quality values exist for individual bases; no much larger clone is one base distant.

The protocol used for the library was the immunoSEQ multiplex PCR assay. Imported from immuneACCESS, the table was reduced by TCRdb to in-frame sequences with V and J called. These copies leave out some clones; in studies compared against another copy, an unresolved V gene accounts for under half, and the cause of the remainder is not known. The sample has under 150,000 clones on record, approximately 90% of them singletons. The top ten clonotypes cover roughly 1.5% of the sample. From its cysteine to its phenylalanine, the CDR3 spans 14 amino acids. Only CDR3 DNA is held: 42 bases, read in frame from base 1. V sheds 0 bases and J sheds 10 bases, leaving 10 bases between their ends. Per the germline V gene, MNHEY is the CDR1 and SVGAGI is the CDR2.

The sequence derives from a woman younger than 35. The sequencing input was peripheral blood mononuclear cells (PBMCs). The chain joins TRBV6-5 to TRBJ1-6, with TRBD1 tentatively as D gene (6 bases match). This receptor has the CDR3 CASSYSGGQSPLHF. The nucleotide sequence reads TGTGCCAGCAGTTACTCTGGGGGGCAGTCACCCCTCCACTTT.